Presented here are 28 T cell receptor beta chains from one specimen sequenced in a study of shared clonotypes between healthy human individuals. TCRdb keeps only in-frame clones here, not all; method: immunoSEQ multiplex PCR. There are approximately 530,000 clones in the sample; roughly 95% occur only once, and around 0.066% lies in the top ten. The material sequenced was naive CD4+ T cells sorted from blood. Subset specified: CD45RA+ positively selected. These TCRs come from a woman in her 30s in good health.

This clone was found a few times. The J gene is TRBJ1-1, the V gene TRBV6-1, with D maybe TRBD1 (5 bases). Germline-derived CDR1 and CDR2 are MNHNS and SASEGT. Trimming cost V 2 bases and J 1 base, with 14 bases left between them. CDR3 size: 16 residues. CDR3 in amino acids: CASSESDGGWNTEAFF. The CDR3 DNA sequence: TGTGCCAGCAGTGAATCTGATGGGGGGTGGAACACTGAAGCTTTCTTT.

The table lists this clone with a count of one. This sequence joins TRBV28 and TRBJ2-7; D remains unclear. CDR3 size: 13 residues. Germline CDR1 reads MDHEN; CDR2 reads SYDVKM. V was shortened by 5 bases and J by 2 bases, with 10 bases between the two germline ends. CDR3 in amino acids: CASSAYGTYEQYF. The CDR3 nucleotides are TGTGCCAGCAGTGCCTATGGAACCTACGAGCAGTACTTC.

The DNA of the CDR3 is TGTGCCAGCAGCTTCGGGGGGGCTGGAAACACCATATATTTT. Protein product: CASSFGGAGNTIYF. This chain uses TRBV5-6 with TRBJ1-3; D perhaps matches TRBD1 (5 bases). V lost 2 bases and J lost 2, with 8 bases in between. In germline, CDR1 is SGHDT, CDR2 YYEEEE. The CDR3 loop spans 14 amino acids.

This sequence joins TRBV7-3 and TRBJ2-2, with 7 bases aligning to TRBD2. CDR3 length: 16 residues. CDR1 and CDR2 (germline): SGHTA, FQGTGA. Losses at the gene ends were 1 base for V and 4 bases for J; bases not matched to a gene: 6. CDR3 sequence (DNA): TGTGCCAGCAGCTTAATCTCGGCTAGCGGCACCGGGGAGCTGTTTTTT. Its protein is CASSLISASGTGELFF.

The V call is TRBV18, the J call TRBJ2-7; no clear D gene. The CDR3 loop spans 13 amino acids. Trimming removed 6 bases from V and 7 bases from J, with 16 bases in between. The germline gives CDR1 KGHSH, CDR2 LQKENI. The CDR3 loop is CASSTSRIWEQYF. CDR3 sequence (DNA): TGTGCCAGCTCGACCAGTCGTATCTGGGAGCAGTACTTC.

This clone showed up just once. CDR3 bases: TGTGCCAGCAGTGAAGCGCTCCGCCAGACGGCCTTCGATGGCTACACCTTC. Translation: CASSEALRQTAFDGYTF. V is TRBV6-1 and J is TRBJ1-2, with D uncertain. CDR3 length: 17 amino acids. CDR1 is MNHNS and CDR2 is SASEGT in the germline V gene. V lost 0 bases and J 6 bases, leaving 20 bases between the germline ends.

The gene calls are TRBV6-5 and TRBJ2-7; 7 bases are shared with TRBD2. Trimming removed 11 bases from V and 4 bases from J; junction bases left unmatched: 11. Per germline, CDR1 MNHEY and CDR2 SVGAGI. This CDR3 is 13 amino acids long. The CDR3 protein is CAVRGGSFYEQYF. The DNA of the CDR3 is TGTGCCGTCCGAGGCGGGAGCTTTTACGAGCAGTACTTC.

V is TRBV27 and J is TRBJ2-1; 12 bases are shared with TRBD2. Germline CDR1 is MNHEY and CDR2 is SMNVEV (reference sequence). Unmatched junction bases numbered 10, after V lost 5 bases and J lost 5 bases. The CDR3 is made up of 17 amino acids. The CDR3 loop is CASSPSSGRGRDNEQFF. The CDR3 nucleotides read TGTGCCAGCAGTCCGTCTAGCGGGAGGGGCCGGGACAATGAGCAGTTCTTC.

Written as DNA, the CDR3 is TGTGCCAGCACCCAGTTCACAGATACGCAGTATTTT. This sequence encodes CASTQFTDTQYF. V usage is TRBV2 and J usage is TRBJ2-3, with no clear D. V gave up 7 bases and J gave up 2 bases, with 7 bases separating them. Germline V gives CDR1 SNHLY, CDR2 FYNNEI. This CDR3 is 12 amino acids long.

This chain links TRBV19 with TRBJ2-5, with TRBD1 as a possible D gene (6 bases). V was pared by 4 bases and J by 5 bases, with 14 bases between. CDR3 length: 14 residues. CDR1 and CDR2 (germline): LNHDA, SQIVND (reference sequence). The CDR3 sequence: CASSTTGIPETQYF. In DNA, the CDR3 is TGTGCCAGTAGTACTACAGGGATTCCCGAGACCCAGTACTTC.

This rearrangement joins TRBV7-6 to TRBJ2-1; 12 nucleotides match TRBD2. Germline V gene data show CDR1 as SGHVS and CDR2 as FNYEAQ. The CDR3 consists of 16 residues. V lost 1 base and J lost 8; bases outside the gene matches: 6. CDR3 loop: CASSLGPTSGRYEQFF. CDR3 nucleotide sequence: TGTGCCAGCAGCTTAGGACCCACTAGCGGGAGGTATGAGCAGTTCTTC.

The CDR3 nucleotides read TGCGCCAGCAGTTTTAATGTGGGCCAAGAGACCCAGTACTTC. Translated: CASSFNVGQETQYF. The chain recombines TRBV10-1 with TRBJ2-5, with D unresolved. The CDR3 sequence is 14 residues long. Trimming shortened V by 5 bases and J by 1 base, and 11 bases separated the two germline ends. From germline, CDR1 is WNHNN and CDR2 SYGVQD (reference sequence).

This chain uses TRBV6-5 with TRBJ2-3; tentative D call: TRBD2 (5 bases). The CDR3 covers 13 residues. V lost 4 bases and J lost 5, with 10 bases in between. Germline-derived CDR1 and CDR2 are MNHEY and SVGAGI. CDR3 protein: CASSWENGDTQYF. The CDR3 bases are TGTGCCAGCAGTTGGGAGAATGGAGATACGCAGTATTTT.

The sample holds one count of this clone. CDR3 in amino acids: CASSEQEQGDSPLHF. As DNA, the CDR3 is TGTGCCAGCAGTGAGCAGGAACAGGGGGATTCACCCCTCCACTTT. The genes are TRBV25-1 and TRBJ1-6, with 8 bases identical to TRBD1. Trimming cost V 3 bases and J 8 bases; bases outside gene matches: 6. The CDR3 spans 15 residues. Germline-derived CDR1 and CDR2 are MGHDK and SYGVNS.

CDR3 nucleotides: TGTGCCAGCAGTCAACAGGGAGGAATGCGCACAGATACGCAGTATTTT. Residues: CASSQQGGMRTDTQYF. The genes are TRBV2 and TRBJ2-3; D may be TRBD1 or TRBD2 (6 bases each). Germline-derived CDR1 and CDR2 are SNHLY and FYNNEI. V shed 5 bases and J shed 1 base, with 16 bases lying between them. This CDR3 spans 16 amino acids.

On this clone itself: Within the sample, other DNA sequences also encode this same CDR3. The chain recombines TRBV10-3 with TRBJ2-7; D is uncertain. CDR1 and CDR2 (germline): ENHRY, SYGVKD. The CDR3 is 11 residues long. V was trimmed by 6 bases and J by 1 base, leaving 4 bases between them. As DNA, the CDR3 is TGTGCCATCAGGGGGTCCTACGAGCAGTACTTC. Its protein is CAIRGSYEQYF.

The V and J genes are TRBV6-5 and TRBJ1-1; no reliable D call. Germline lookup yields CDR1 MNHEY and CDR2 SVGAGI. Trimming took 7 bases from V and 6 from J, leaving 18 bases between them. The CDR3 spans 14 residues. CDR3: CASTQPGRAAEAFF. In nucleotides, the CDR3 is TGTGCCAGCACCCAGCCGGGAAGGGCAGCTGAAGCTTTCTTT.

This clone was recorded once. The chain links TRBV2 to TRBJ2-3; the match to TRBD2 covers 16 bases. The ends lost 8 bases at V and 5 bases at J; junction bases unmatched: 13. The CDR3 is 18 amino acids. Germline CDR1 and CDR2: SNHLY and FYNNEI. CDR3 nucleotides: TGTGCCAGCGGCCCGGGACTAGCGGGAGGGCCGTGGAGAGATACGCAGTATTTT. As protein: CASGPGLAGGPWRDTQYF.

V gene TRBV30 combines with J gene TRBJ1-4; TRBD1 matches 8 bases. Unmatched junction bases numbered 4, after V lost 4 bases and J lost 6 bases. The CDR3 is 13 residues long. Germline CDR1 reads GTSNPN; CDR2 reads SVGIG (reference sequence). DNA for the CDR3: TGTGCCTGGACAGGGGGCCTCCATGAAAAACTGTTTTTT. It translates to CAWTGGLHEKLFF.

The chain combines TRBV30 with TRBJ2-5; D not certain. Trimming removed 1 base from V and 3 bases from J, with 6 bases in between. Germline CDR1 GTSNPN, CDR2 SVGIG (reference sequence). This CDR3 comprises 12 residues. The CDR3 sequence: CAWSETKETQYF. CDR3 DNA: TGTGCCTGGAGTGAGACAAAAGAGACCCAGTACTTC.

The CDR3 nucleotides read TGTGCCAGCCAAAAATCGGGGCCTGCGGTGCAGGATACGCAGTATTTT. This sequence encodes CASQKSGPAVQDTQYF. This rearrangement joins TRBV2 to TRBJ2-3; D assignment may be TRBD1 or TRBD2 (5 bases each). Germline V gene data show CDR1 as SNHLY and CDR2 as FYNNEI. Trimming shortened V by 8 bases and J by 6 bases, and 24 bases separated the two germline ends. The CDR3 spans 16 residues.

The V and J genes are TRBV30 and TRBJ1-5; D gene ambiguous. The V end lost 4 bases, the J end lost 5 bases, and 12 bases lay between the germline ends. Germline values: CDR1 GTSNPN, CDR2 SVGIG (reference sequence). The CDR3 is made up of 13 amino acids. The CDR3 spells CAWNPSGDQPQHF. The CDR3 DNA follows: TGTGCCTGGAATCCCAGCGGGGATCAGCCCCAGCATTTT.

The chain links TRBV9 to TRBJ2-6; TRBD2 might be the D (5 bases). The germline CDR1 and CDR2 sequences are SGDLS and YYNGEE. This CDR3 is 16 amino acids long. Trimming took off 0 bases at V and 4 bases at J, with 11 bases between the two ends. The CDR3 loop is CASSVGLRAGANVLTF. The CDR3, as DNA: TGTGCCAGCAGCGTAGGTTTGAGGGCCGGGGCCAACGTCCTGACTTTC.

The CDR3 DNA sequence: TGTGCCAGCAGCTCTACCCTGACATCAACTAATGAAAAACTGTTTTTT. Amino acids: CASSSTLTSTNEKLFF. The gene calls are TRBV11-2 and TRBJ1-4; D ambiguous. Trimming shortened V by 4 bases and J by 0 bases, and 12 bases separated the two germline ends. The CDR3 loop spans 16 amino acids. Germline assignment: CDR1 SGHAT and CDR2 FQNNGV.

The sample holds one count of this clone. The V call is TRBV5-1, the J call TRBJ2-5, with D perhaps TRBD2 (6 bases). Between the trimmed V and J ends, which lost 3 bases and 2 bases, there was a span of 17 bases. CDR3 length: 16 amino acids. Germline loops: CDR1 SGHRS, CDR2 YFSETQ. CDR3 amino acids: CASSSLHGSGQETQYF. In DNA, the CDR3 is TGCGCCAGCAGCTCCCTTCACGGGAGCGGGCAAGAGACCCAGTACTTC.

The chain combines TRBV10-3 with TRBJ1-1, with TRBD1 as a possible D gene (6 bases). V lost 4 bases and J lost 2, with 11 bases in between. The CDR3 sequence is 14 residues long. Germline V gene lookup returns CDR1 ENHRY and CDR2 SYGVKD. This CDR3 is CAISVPGTNTEAFF. The CDR3, as DNA: TGTGCCATCAGTGTCCCAGGGACAAACACTGAAGCTTTCTTT.

V is TRBV7-9 and J is TRBJ1-3, with D unresolved. The CDR3 is 14 residues long. Germline-derived CDR1 and CDR2 are SEHNR and FQNEAQ (reference sequence). The V gene lost 5 bases and the J gene lost 3 bases, with 11 bases spanning the gap. The chain's CDR3 is CASSPGLDGNTIYF. For the CDR3, the DNA is TGTGCCAGCAGCCCCGGACTTGATGGAAACACCATATATTTT.

This rearrangement joins TRBV5-1 to TRBJ1-3, with a possible D match to TRBD1 (5 bases). Germline values: CDR1 SGHRS, CDR2 YFSETQ. V was clipped by 6 bases and J by 0 bases, with 13 bases between them. This CDR3 region has 15 residues. CDR3 sequence reads: CASKLDTASGNTIYF. In nucleotides, the CDR3 is TGCGCCAGCAAATTGGACACCGCCTCTGGAAACACCATATATTTT.